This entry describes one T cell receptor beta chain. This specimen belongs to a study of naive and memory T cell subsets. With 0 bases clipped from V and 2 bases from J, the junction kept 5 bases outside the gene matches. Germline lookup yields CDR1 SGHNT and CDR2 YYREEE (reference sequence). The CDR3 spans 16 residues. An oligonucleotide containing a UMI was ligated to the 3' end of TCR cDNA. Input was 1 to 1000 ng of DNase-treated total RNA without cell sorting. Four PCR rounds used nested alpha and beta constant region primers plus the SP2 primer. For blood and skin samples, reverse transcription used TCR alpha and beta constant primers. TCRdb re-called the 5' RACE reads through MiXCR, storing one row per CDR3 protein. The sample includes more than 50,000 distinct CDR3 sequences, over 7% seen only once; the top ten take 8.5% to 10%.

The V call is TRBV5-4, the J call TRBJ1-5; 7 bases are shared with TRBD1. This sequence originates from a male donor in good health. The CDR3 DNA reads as TGTGCCAGCAGCTTGGGGGGACAGACAGGCAATCAGCCCCAGCATTTT. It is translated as CASSLGGQTGNQPQHF.